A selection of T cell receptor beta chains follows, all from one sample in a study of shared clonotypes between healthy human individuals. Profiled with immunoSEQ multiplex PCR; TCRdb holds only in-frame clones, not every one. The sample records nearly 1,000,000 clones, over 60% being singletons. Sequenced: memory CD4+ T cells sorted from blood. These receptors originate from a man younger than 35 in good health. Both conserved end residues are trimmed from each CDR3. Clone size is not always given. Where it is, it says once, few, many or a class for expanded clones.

CDR3: ASSIDRRWESSEAF; size: -; length: 14; V: TRBV19; J: TRBJ1-1
CDR3: ASGLVPLGGGFDYGYT; size: -; length: 16; V: TRBV12-5; J: TRBJ1-2
CDR3: SVDPSGGTYEQY; size: -; length: 12; V: TRBV29-1; J: TRBJ2-7
CDR3: SAGGVNTGELF; size: -; length: 11; V: TRBV29-1; J: TRBJ2-2
CDR3: ASSIYRGGTDTQY; size: -; length: 13; V: TRBV7-9; J: TRBJ2-3
CDR3: ASQAGGVLRKETQY; size: -; length: 14; V: TRBV10-2; J: TRBJ2-5
CDR3: ASRTGVNTEAF; size: -; length: 11; V: TRBV6-1; J: TRBJ1-1
CDR3: SVKAGGSYTGELF; size: once; length: 13; V: TRBV29-1; J: TRBJ2-2
CDR3: AISAVAGGTDTQY; size: once; length: 13; V: TRBV10-3; J: TRBJ2-3
CDR3: ATRGGPSGSNEQF; size: -; length: 13; V: TRBV10-3; J: TRBJ2-1
CDR3: ASSIGEGMGYQH; size: -; length: 12; V: TRBV18; J: TRBJ1-5
CDR3: ASSQAWGDPPSEQY; size: many; length: 14; V: TRBV4-3; J: TRBJ2-7
CDR3: ASSSDRGDYEQY; size: many; length: 12; V: TRBV5-1; J: TRBJ2-7
CDR3: ASSPSSQETQY; size: -; length: 11; V: TRBV18; J: TRBJ2-5
CDR3: ASSPFTAWDTQETQY; size: -; length: 15; V: TRBV7-9; J: TRBJ2-5
CDR3: AYGQGAKEQY; size: -; length: 10; V: TRBV30; J: TRBJ2-7
CDR3: ASSQEVTSFPGELF; size: -; length: 14; V: TRBV4-3; J: TRBJ2-2
CDR3: ASSLVEDYGYT; size: -; length: 11; V: TRBV5-1; J: TRBJ1-2
CDR3: ASSLANRAQETQY; size: once; length: 13; V: TRBV7-2; J: TRBJ2-5
CDR3: ARSLISQGAHEQY; size: -; length: 13; V: TRBV5-3; J: TRBJ2-7
CDR3: ASTLAGEGTDTQY; size: -; length: 13; V: TRBV5-1; J: TRBJ2-3
CDR3: AWTGTGHREQY; size: -; length: 11; V: TRBV30; J: TRBJ2-7
CDR3: ASSSGPYNSPLH; size: few; length: 12; V: TRBV5-4; J: TRBJ1-6
CDR3: ASSSTGAEDTGYT; size: -; length: 13; V: TRBV7-9; J: TRBJ1-2
CDR3: ASSSRTGGFNGYT; size: -; length: 13; V: TRBV5-1; J: TRBJ1-2
CDR3: ASSTSRDRGAEAF; size: -; length: 13; V: TRBV19; J: TRBJ1-1
CDR3: AISGQENEQF; size: once; length: 10; V: TRBV10-3; J: TRBJ2-1
CDR3: ASSYRGTLGANVLT; size: -; length: 14; V: TRBV6-5; J: TRBJ2-6
CDR3: ASRRGAAESDGYT; size: few; length: 13; V: TRBV25-1; J: TRBJ1-2
CDR3: ASSSGTGTIYEQY; size: few; length: 13; V: TRBV28; J: TRBJ2-7
CDR3: ASSLEGQPQH; size: few; length: 10; V: TRBV7-2; J: TRBJ1-5
CDR3: ASRGFGSYEQY; size: -; length: 11; V: TRBV10-2; J: TRBJ2-7